The clone carrying this T cell receptor (beta chain) has ten or more counts. Its antigen is not identified. The data were obtained in a study of T cells in Graves' hyperthyroidism and ophthalmopathy. Isolation of PBMCs was performed on about 9.9 ml fresh peripheral blood. Authors of the study amplified TCR beta CDR3 regions from RNA transcripts. In the first-round RT-PCR of the TCR CDR3, the HTBI primer set was used. TCRdb analysed the multiplex PCR reads with MiXCR anew, one entry per CDR3 protein. The sample lists 250,000 to 400,000 distinct CDR3 sequences, roughly 13% occurring once. Study results and limitations: The model predicted ophthalmopathy a median roughly 6.3 months before onset.

V lost 2 bases and J lost 3, with 5 bases in between. This CDR3 has 13 amino acids. CDR1 and CDR2 from the germline V gene are SEHNR and FQNEAQ (reference sequence). The rearrangement uses TRBV7-9 and TRBJ1-5; D not certain. What was sequenced was blood. This receptor was identified in a woman aged 40 to 49 with Graves' ophthalmopathy. The CDR3 DNA is TGTGCCAGCAGCTTAAATCCCAATCAGCCCCAGCATTTT. It codes for CASSLNPNQPQHF.